This T cell receptor (beta chain) was recorded in a study of blood T cells in healthy people across ages (dated by TCRdb to between 2014 and 2016). Study-wide context: Template switching captured roughly one uniquely barcoded TCR beta cDNA molecule per two T cells in model experiments. Using deep sequencing normalized with unique cDNA molecular identifiers, the study measured how TCR beta repertoire diversity changes with age. The donors were divided into four age groups: young (average around 17 years), middle-aged (roughly 42), aged (roughly 66) and long-lived (82). The study analyzed two additional independent replicas of 1 million unique cDNA reads from the same blood draw for two donors, one aged 18 to 29 and one aged 80 or older.

Findings and caveats that apply to the study as a whole: The CMV infection status of donors was not known, potentially confounding age-related changes in expanded clonotypes. Observed TCR beta diversity correlated strongly with the percentage of naive T cells measured by flow cytometry. Total diversity estimates from one million sequenced T cells were considered lower bounds and underestimates. Bulk unsorted PBMC profiling prevented conclusive comparison of naive and antigen-experienced compartments. Compared with the aged group, more naive CD4+ T cells, fewer expanded clones and increased TCR diversity were shown by the long-lived group, suggesting age selection. As age increased, observed TCR beta diversity per million T cells dropped in a roughly linear way, and a significant reduction was already evident by age roughly 36.

Library prep was done by 5' RACE. Sequencing was performed on an Illumina HiSeq 2500. The second PCR ran for roughly 6 to 11 cycles and used a J-beta primer mix along with a sample-barcoded 5' primer. A template-switch 5' adaptor carrying 12 random nucleotides introduced a unique molecular identifier onto each TCR beta cDNA molecule. Each sample yielded at least 2.5 million CDR3-containing paired-end reads. First-strand cDNA synthesis was performed from all RNA using the Mint cDNA synthesis kit, with priming by a TRBC-specific oligonucleotide. After uracil-DNA glycosylase treatment, a first 18-cycle PCR used universal primers M1SS and BC2_uni_R on all cDNA. In the original analysis: For normalization, 1 million high-quality reads, each with a distinct molecular identifier, were randomly selected from each sample. Reads with shared molecular identifiers were discarded instead of being binned into consensus sequences. MiTCR, set to a Q25 quality threshold and the strictest error-elimination algorithm, was used for CDR3 identification, clonotype clustering and error correction. A nonparametric unseen species model with Euler transformation was used to estimate a lower bound on total TCR beta diversity. TCRdb reprocessed the public reads (quality trimming at Q25 with fastp, clone calling with MiXCR) and kept in-frame beta chains. Each entry merges the rows of one CDR3 protein and shows their most common DNA and genes. Here the V and J calls rest on TCRdb's processing, not on the authors' analysis. The table for this sample lists around 1,000,000 distinct CDR3 sequences; approximately 25% of them were counted only once. The ten most abundant clones make up approximately 0.7% of the sample.

Donors were 39 systemically healthy Caucasian individuals from Russia aged roughly 6 to 100 years. Approximately 9.3 milliliters of peripheral blood were drawn from each donor into EDTA-treated Vacutainer tubes. Ficoll-Paque density-gradient centrifugation was used to isolate PBMCs, with at least 6 million per sample. Total RNA, at least 6 micrograms per sample, was extracted from PBMCs with Trizol reagent. For every donor, flow cytometry on a PBMC aliquot measured the percentage of naive CD45RAhigh/CD27high T cells. Including cysteine and phenylalanine, the CDR3 has 14 amino acids. The read is trimmed to its CDR3 DNA, 42 bases read in frame from base 1. CDR1 SEHNR and CDR2 FQNEAQ are derived from the germline V gene (reference sequence). The V and J ends are trimmed by 4 bases and 5 bases, leaving 14 bases between them. This clonotype came up a few times. Its antigen is unknown. Nothing much larger sits one base from this clone, and base qualities are not available.

In addition, the sample was reused for a study of T cells of mothers and their children. In that second paper, the authors write: Nine systemically healthy Caucasian individuals served as donors, namely three mothers together with their six children. cDNA synthesis used all of the extracted RNA, with roughly 1.5 ug of RNA in each 15 ul reaction. In the second PCR, the M1S primer added sample barcodes and 2-4 random nucleotides. More than 8 million TCR beta CDR3 reads were obtained from each mother, and some 3.3 million reads were obtained from each child. Thymic selection shapes the output of TCR recombination in a similar way in related and unrelated pairs, and inherited differences have a minor effect. Normalized repertoire overlap was always slightly but never significantly higher in related than unrelated mother-child pairs. With a sensitivity of about 100 clones per million clonotypes, no persistent microchimeric T cell clones were detected. Deep NGS was used in the study to compare the TCR beta repertoires of mothers and children and to look for features that separate related mother-child pairs from unrelated individuals. Mothers averaged roughly 40 +/- 4 years of age and children averaged around 11 +/- 4 years. After adapter ligation with NEBNext reagents, the libraries were sequenced on Illumina HiSeq 2000 with 100+100 nt paired-end reads. To prevent cross-contamination, the mother and child libraries were prepared a month apart and were sequenced in separate runs. For each donor, between roughly 500,000 and 2,100,000 distinct TCR beta clonotypes were identified. Naive TCR beta clonotypes were estimated from low-frequency clonotypes matched to each donor's FACS-determined naive share, without sorting.

The chain joins TRBV7-9 to TRBJ2-5; the D match is possibly TRBD1 or TRBD2, with 5 bases aligned in each. This clonotype was sampled from a girl under 10 years old in good health. Specimen: blood. The CDR3 has the sequence CASSSGTLLETQYF. The DNA is TGTGCCAGCAGCTCGGGGACCTTGCTGGAGACCCAGTACTTC.